This passage covers 15 T cell receptor beta chains from one sample sequenced in a study of shared T cell receptors in the human thymus. Clones were sequenced by immunoSEQ multiplex PCR, and TCRdb holds only the in-frame ones, with some missing. This sample has 700,000 or so clones; approximately 85% occur once, and the top ten carry more than 0.01%. The same sample was also studied in work on human thymus T cells.

Sequenced input: thymocytes. The receptors originated from a girl under three years old with a congenital heart defect.

The chain combines TRBV15 with TRBJ1-2; 10 nucleotides align to TRBD1. Germline V gene sequence: CDR1 LNHNV, CDR2 YYDKDF (reference sequence). Trimming took 0 bases from V and 4 from J; bases not matched to a gene: 5. This CDR3 contains 16 residues. CDR3 DNA: TGTGCCACCAGCAGAGAACTCCGGGACAGGGGCTATGGCTACACCTTC. Its protein is CATSRELRDRGYGYTF.

The gene calls are TRBV5-1 and TRBJ1-2; tentatively, D is TRBD1 (6 bases). The V gene's germline CDR1 is SGHRS and CDR2 YFSETQ. Trimming removed 3 bases from V and 4 bases from J, with 13 bases in between. This CDR3 is 14 amino acids long. CDR3 in amino acids: CASSSSGVSYGYTF. The CDR3 DNA follows: TGCGCCAGCAGCTCCTCAGGGGTTAGCTATGGCTACACCTTC.

This clone was counted a few times. The rearrangement uses TRBV20-1 and TRBJ1-1; D gene unclear. The V gene's germline CDR1 is DFQATT and CDR2 SNEGSKA (reference sequence). Trimming left V 4 bases short and J 8 bases short, with 5 bases between. This CDR3 spans 9 amino acids. CDR3 amino acids: CSAKTEAFF. The CDR3 nucleotides read TGCAGTGCTAAGACAGAAGCTTTCTTT.

This clone was recorded only once. The chain couples TRBV9 to TRBJ2-7, with TRBD1 identical over 8 bases. The V and J ends lost 5 bases and 2 bases, in that order; junction bases with no gene match: 9. Germline CDR1 reads SGDLS; CDR2 reads YYNGEE. This CDR3 is 15 amino acids long. CDR3: CASSPRTGQTYEQYF. CDR3 sequence (DNA): TGTGCCAGCAGTCCTCGGACAGGGCAAACCTACGAGCAGTACTTC.

The V call is TRBV19, the J call TRBJ2-3, with 10 bases matching TRBD2. J was trimmed by 1 base and V by 5 bases; bases with no gene match: 6. Germline V gene lookup returns CDR1 LNHDA and CDR2 SQIVND (reference sequence). This CDR3 has 16 residues. The CDR3 here is CASSAGLAVGTDTQYF. The CDR3, as DNA: TGTGCCAGTAGTGCCGGACTAGCGGTGGGCACAGATACGCAGTATTTT. Full variable domain (rest looked up from reference TRBV19 and TRBJ2-3): DGGITQSPKYLFRKEGQNVTLSCEQNLNHDAMYWYRQDPGQGLRLIYYSQIVNDFQKGDIAEGYSVSREKKESFPLTVTSAQKNPTAFYLCASSAGLAVGTDTQYFGPGTRLTVL.

The CDR3 is CASSTDRALYEQYF. CDR3 in DNA: TGCGCCAGCAGCACGGACAGGGCCCTCTACGAGCAGTACTTC. The chain recombines TRBV5-1 with TRBJ2-7; 8 bases are a match to TRBD1. V lost 4 bases to trimming and J lost 3 bases; unmatched junction nucleotides: 6. The CDR3 runs 14 residues. The germline gives CDR1 SGHRS, CDR2 YFSETQ.

This chain links TRBV6-6 with TRBJ2-1; 10 bases fit TRBD1. The CDR3 sequence is 15 residues long. The V gene end was trimmed by 0 bases and the J gene end by 7 bases; junction bases not matched to a gene: 3. Germline CDR1 reads MNHNY; CDR2 reads SVGAGI (reference sequence). The CDR3, as DNA: TGTGCCAGCAGTTACTCTGGGACAGGGGAGAATGAGCAGTTCTTC. It is translated as CASSYSGTGENEQFF.

CDR3 amino acids: CASSWTGPKGSYNSPLHF. The CDR3 region has the DNA TGTGCCAGCAGCTGGACAGGGCCCAAGGGCTCCTATAATTCACCCCTCCACTTT. J is TRBJ1-6 and V is TRBV7-2; 8 positions agree with TRBD1. This CDR3 is built from 18 residues. With V trimmed by 4 bases and J by 0 bases, 8 bases remained unmatched. Per the germline V gene, CDR1 is SGHTA and CDR2 is FQGNSA.

V usage is TRBV5-6 and J usage is TRBJ2-7; 10 nucleotides agree with TRBD1. Germline V lookup: CDR1 SGHDT, CDR2 YYEEEE. The junction had 8 bases not matched to a gene; V was cut back by 5 bases and J by 3 bases. The CDR3 sequence is 15 residues long. This CDR3 is CASRYRDRGYYEQYF. The CDR3 nucleotides are TGTGCCAGCAGATACCGGGACAGGGGATACTACGAGCAGTACTTC.

This clone has a single count. The chain is built from TRBV19 and TRBJ1-2; a weak D match, TRBD1 (6 bases). The CDR3 extends over 19 amino acids. In germline, CDR1 is LNHDA, CDR2 SQIVND (reference sequence). V was clipped by 0 bases and J by 3 bases, with 23 bases between them. The CDR3 region has the DNA TGTGCCAGTAGTATAGAGGTTTCAGCAGAGGGAAAGGGGGACTATGGCTACACCTTC. Translated: CASSIEVSAEGKGDYGYTF.

This rearrangement joins TRBV14 to TRBJ1-2; the D is unclear. The germline gives CDR1 SGHDN, CDR2 FVKESK. The CDR3 runs 12 residues. CDR3 protein: CVTGGGNYGYTF. The CDR3 DNA is TGTGTCACGGGAGGAGGAAACTATGGCTACACCTTC.

This clone showed up just once. V is TRBV21-1 and J is TRBJ1-2; the table's D call of TRBD1 was not tested on the DNA. TRBV21-1 is recorded as a pseudogene. This CDR3 has 15 amino acids. The CDR3 coding sequence is TGTGCCAGCATGAAGGCAGGGAAGGGCTACTATGGCTACACCTTC. Translation: CASMKAGKGYYGYTF.

This clone turned up a few times. The rearrangement uses TRBV4-1 and TRBJ1-1; D gene ambiguous. This CDR3 is built from 14 residues. In germline, CDR1 is MGHRA, CDR2 YSYEKL. V lost 3 bases to trimming and J lost 0 bases, with 8 bases between them. The CDR3 is CASSQRSLNTEAFF. CDR3 sequence (DNA): TGCGCCAGCAGCCAGAGGTCCTTGAACACTGAAGCTTTCTTT.

This chain joins TRBV7-6 and TRBJ2-7, with D tentatively TRBD1 (8 bases). V lost 5 bases and J lost 4, with 12 bases in between. The CDR3 has 13 residues. CDR1 is SGHVS and CDR2 is FNYEAQ in the germline V gene. This CDR3 reads CASSHRGGYEQYF. For the CDR3, the DNA is TGTGCCAGCAGCCACAGGGGGGGATACGAGCAGTACTTC.

The rearrangement joins TRBV4-2 to TRBJ1-3, with D possibly being TRBD1 (6 bases). Germline assignment: CDR1 LGHNA and CDR2 YNFKEQ. This CDR3 has 21 residues. V gave up 4 bases and J gave up 1 base, with 29 bases separating them. CDR3 sequence: CASSRISFTPVRGRSGNTIYF. CDR3 nucleotide sequence: TGTGCCAGCAGCCGTATATCGTTCACTCCCGTCAGGGGACGATCTGGAAACACCATATATTTT.